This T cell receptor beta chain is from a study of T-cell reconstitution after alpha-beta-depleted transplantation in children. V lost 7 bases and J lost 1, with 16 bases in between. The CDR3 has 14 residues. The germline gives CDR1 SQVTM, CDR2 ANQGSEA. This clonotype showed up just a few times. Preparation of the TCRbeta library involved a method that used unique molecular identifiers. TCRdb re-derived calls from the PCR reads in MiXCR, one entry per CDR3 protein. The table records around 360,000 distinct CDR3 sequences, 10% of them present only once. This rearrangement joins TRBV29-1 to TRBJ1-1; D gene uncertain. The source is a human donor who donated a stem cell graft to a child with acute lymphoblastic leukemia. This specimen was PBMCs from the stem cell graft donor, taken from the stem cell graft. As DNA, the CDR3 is TGCAGCGCCGTTTTGGGCATAGGGAACACTGAAGCTTTCTTT. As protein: CSAVLGIGNTEAFF.